This TCR beta chain was captured by sequencing in a study of PD-1 blockade in classical Hodgkin lymphoma. Study-wide findings and caveats: Why repertoires differed is undefined; disease activity or prior therapy possibly contributed. Relapsed/refractory patients reportedly had lower baseline diversity than newly diagnosed patients. Patients with an early start, nivolumab under 1 year after ASCT, were excluded. Newly diagnosed patients had diversity similar to the baseline diversity of complete responders.

Using immunoSEQ multiplex PCR, the repertoire was profiled, and TCRdb retains in-frame clones only, with some absent. Here the sample spans some 30,000 clones, roughly 87% being singletons. The time point denotes: cycle 4 day 1 (C4D1), after around six weeks of nivolumab. Every one of the patients relapsed after autologous stem cell transplantation (brentuximab vedotin exposure was variable). Concerning this clone itself: Antigen specificity is unknown.

This TCR derives from a human donor with classical Hodgkin lymphoma. The material sequenced was peripheral blood mononuclear cells (PBMCs), taken before the fourth cycle of nivolumab.

The CDR3 region is CASSAGTSGGPLAKNIQYF. The CDR3 DNA reads as TGCGCCAGCAGCGCCGGGACTAGCGGGGGCCCCCTAGCCAAAAACATTCAGTACTTC. The rearrangement links TRBV5-1 to TRBJ2-4, with TRBD2 matching 14 bases. V lost 4 bases and J lost 0; bases outside the gene matches: 9. This CDR3 comprises 19 residues. CDR1 SGHRS and CDR2 YFSETQ come from the germline V gene.